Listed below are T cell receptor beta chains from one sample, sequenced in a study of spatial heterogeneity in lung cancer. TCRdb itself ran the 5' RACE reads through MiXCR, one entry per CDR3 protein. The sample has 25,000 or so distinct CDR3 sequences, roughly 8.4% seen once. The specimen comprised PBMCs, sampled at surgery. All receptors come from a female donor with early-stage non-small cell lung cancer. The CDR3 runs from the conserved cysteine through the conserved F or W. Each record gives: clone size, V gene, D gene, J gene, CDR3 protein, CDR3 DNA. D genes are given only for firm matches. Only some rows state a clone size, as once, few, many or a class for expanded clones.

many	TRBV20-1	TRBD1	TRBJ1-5	CSALDRALGSSNQPQHF	TGCAGTGCCTTGGACAGGGCCTTGGGATCGAGCAATCAGCCCCAGCATTTT
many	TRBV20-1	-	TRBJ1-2	CSASNRAQRLNYGYTF	TGCAGTGCTAGTAACCGAGCACAGAGACTAAACTATGGCTACACCTTC
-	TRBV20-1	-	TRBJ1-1	CSARRGHQNTEAFF	TGCAGTGCTAGAAGGGGACATCAGAACACTGAAGCTTTCTTT
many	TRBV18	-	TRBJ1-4	CASSKDAGRNEKLFF	TGTGCCAGCTCGAAAGACGCAGGACGAAATGAAAAACTGTTTTTT
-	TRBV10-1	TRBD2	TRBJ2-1	CASSDPTSGSPNEQFF	TGCGCCAGCAGTGACCCTACTAGCGGGAGTCCCAATGAGCAGTTCTTC
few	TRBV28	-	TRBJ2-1	CASSPPKPQGTGQFF	TGTGCCAGCAGCCCACCTAAGCCACAGGGAACCGGGCAGTTCTTC
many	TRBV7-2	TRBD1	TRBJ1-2	CASSLNPGQGLRYTF	TGTGCCAGCAGCTTAAACCCGGGACAGGGACTGCGCTACACCTTC
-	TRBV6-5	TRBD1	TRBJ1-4	CASSYSQGSNEKLFF	TGTGCCAGCAGTTACTCACAGGGGTCTAATGAAAAACTGTTTTTT
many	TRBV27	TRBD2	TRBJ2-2	CASRRLAANTGELFF	TGTGCCAGCAGACGACTAGCGGCGAACACCGGGGAGCTGTTTTTT
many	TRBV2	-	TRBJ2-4	CARGRLGQNIQYF	TGTGCCAGAGGGAGACTGGGTCAAAACATTCAGTACTTC
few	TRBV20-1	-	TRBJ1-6	CSARDGKSSYNSPLHF	TGCAGTGCTAGAGACGGGAAAAGCTCCTATAATTCACCCCTCCACTTT
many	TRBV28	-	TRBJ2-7	CASSLRGTAAYEQYF	TGTGCCAGCAGTTTGAGGGGAACCGCCGCCTACGAGCAGTACTTC
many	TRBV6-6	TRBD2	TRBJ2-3	CASSYLPSGRGTDTQYF	TGTGCCAGCAGCTACCTTCCCAGCGGGAGGGGCACAGATACGCAGTATTTT
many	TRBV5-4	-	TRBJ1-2	CASSLDIYGYTF	TGTGCCAGCAGCCTAGACATCTATGGCTACACCTTC
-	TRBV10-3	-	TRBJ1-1	CAISGLGRNTEAFF	TGTGCCATCAGCGGACTTGGCAGGAACACTGAAGCTTTCTTT
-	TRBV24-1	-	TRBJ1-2	CATSDSTRRTDLFGYTF	TGTGCCACCAGTGATTCCACACGGCGGACGGATCTCTTTGGCTACACCTTC
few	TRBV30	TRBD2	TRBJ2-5	CAWRRSGGEETQYF	TGTGCCTGGAGGCGGAGCGGGGGAGAAGAGACCCAGTACTTC
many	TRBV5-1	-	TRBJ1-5	CASSLDGGAAQPQHF	TGCGCCAGCAGCCTGGATGGGGGCGCGGCTCAGCCCCAGCATTTT
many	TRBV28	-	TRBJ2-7	CASSESWEQYF	TGTGCCAGCAGTGAATCGTGGGAGCAGTACTTC
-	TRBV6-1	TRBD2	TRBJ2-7	CASSVQTSGRFYEQYF	TGTGCCAGCAGTGTCCAGACTAGCGGGAGATTTTACGAGCAGTACTTC
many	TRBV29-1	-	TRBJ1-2	CSVSFYTF	TGCAGCGTTTCCTTTTACACCTTC
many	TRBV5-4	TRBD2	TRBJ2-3	CASSYRLAGSDTQYF	TGTGCCAGCAGCTATAGACTAGCGGGATCTGATACGCAGTATTTT
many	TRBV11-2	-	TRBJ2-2	CASSLVVTGTYTGELFF	TGTGCCAGCAGCTTAGTGGTTACCGGGACTTACACCGGGGAGCTGTTTTTT
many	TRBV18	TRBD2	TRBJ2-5	CASSPGTTQETQYF	TGTGCCAGCTCACCGGGGACTACCCAAGAGACCCAGTACTTC
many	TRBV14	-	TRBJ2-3	CASSQDAGFTSFLDTQYF	TGTGCCAGCAGCCAAGATGCGGGATTCACTAGCTTTTTGGATACGCAGTATTTT
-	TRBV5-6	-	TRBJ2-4	CASSPLGQPNIQYF	TGTGCCAGCAGCCCTCTGGGACAACCAAACATTCAGTACTTC
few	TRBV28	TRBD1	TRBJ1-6	CASSSPRTGGSPLHF	TGTGCCAGCAGTTCCCCCCGGACAGGGGGCTCACCCCTCCACTTT
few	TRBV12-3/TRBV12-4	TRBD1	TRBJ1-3	CASTTGAGNTIYF	TGTGCCAGCACCACAGGGGCTGGAAACACCATATATTTT
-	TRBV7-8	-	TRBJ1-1	CASRSGTLPEAFF	TGTGCCAGCAGGTCCGGGACGCTACCTGAAGCTTTCTTT
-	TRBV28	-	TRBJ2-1	CASSFPLSGVSYNEQFF	TGTGCCAGCAGTTTTCCGCTAAGCGGAGTCTCCTACAATGAGCAGTTCTTC
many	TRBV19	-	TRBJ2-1	CASNDLSYNEQFF	TGTGCCAGTAACGATCTCTCCTACAATGAGCAGTTCTTC
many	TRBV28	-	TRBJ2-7	CASSRLYEQYF	TGTGCCAGCAGCCGACTATACGAGCAGTACTTC
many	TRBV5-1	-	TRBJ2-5	CASSFRSQETQYF	TGCGCCAGCAGCTTTCGCAGCCAAGAGACCCAGTACTTC
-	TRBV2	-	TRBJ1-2	CASKGGLDRSYGYTF	TGTGCCAGCAAAGGGGGACTAGATCGAAGTTATGGCTACACCTTC
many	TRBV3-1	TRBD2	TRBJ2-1	CASSRHGRAGSYNEQFF	TGTGCCAGCAGCCGACACGGGAGGGCCGGCTCCTACAATGAGCAGTTCTTC
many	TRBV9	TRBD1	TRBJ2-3	CASSGGQGSTDTQYF	TGTGCCAGCAGCGGCGGACAGGGAAGCACAGATACGCAGTATTTT
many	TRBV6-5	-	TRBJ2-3	CASNVRGGTDTQYF	TGTGCCAGCAACGTCAGGGGTGGCACAGATACGCAGTATTTT
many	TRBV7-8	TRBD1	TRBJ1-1	CASSLFQGAKNTEAFF	TGTGCCAGCAGCTTATTCCAGGGGGCAAAGAACACTGAAGCTTTCTTT
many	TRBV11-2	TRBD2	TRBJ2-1	CASSFLTGGFSYNEQFF	TGTGCCAGCAGCTTTCTTACGGGAGGGTTCTCCTACAATGAGCAGTTCTTC